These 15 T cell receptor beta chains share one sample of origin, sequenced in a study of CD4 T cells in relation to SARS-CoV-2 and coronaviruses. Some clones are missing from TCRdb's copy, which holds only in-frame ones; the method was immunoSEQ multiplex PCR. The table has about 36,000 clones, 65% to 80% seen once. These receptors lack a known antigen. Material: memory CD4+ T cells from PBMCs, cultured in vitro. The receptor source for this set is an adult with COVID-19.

The CDR3 loop reads CASSPLGAGGITGELFF. The DNA of the CDR3 is TGTGCCAGCAGCCCGCTGGGGGCCGGGGGGATCACCGGGGAGCTGTTTTTT. The rearrangement uses TRBV7-9 and TRBJ2-2; possibly TRBD2 for D (7 bases). Trimming took 5 bases from V and 4 from J, leaving 20 bases between them. Looked up from germline, CDR1 is SEHNR and CDR2 is FQNEAQ (reference sequence). This CDR3 has 17 amino acids.

The CDR3 coding sequence is TGTGCCAGTAGTACCCTACCCCCCGGGGGAAGTCATGAGAACACCGGGGAGCTGTTTTTT. Protein product: CASSTLPPGGSHENTGELFF. The chain combines TRBV19 with TRBJ2-2; weak D call: TRBD2 (6 bases). CDR1 and CDR2 from the germline V gene are LNHDA and SQIVND (reference sequence). Trimming took 4 bases from V and 1 from J, leaving 25 bases between them. CDR3 length: 20 residues.

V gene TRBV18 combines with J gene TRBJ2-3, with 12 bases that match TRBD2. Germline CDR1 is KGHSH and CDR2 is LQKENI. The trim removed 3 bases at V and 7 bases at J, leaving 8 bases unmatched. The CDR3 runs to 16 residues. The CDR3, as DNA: TGTGCCAGCTCACCGGTGACTAGCGGGAGAGGAAATACGCAGTATTTT. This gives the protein CASSPVTSGRGNTQYF.

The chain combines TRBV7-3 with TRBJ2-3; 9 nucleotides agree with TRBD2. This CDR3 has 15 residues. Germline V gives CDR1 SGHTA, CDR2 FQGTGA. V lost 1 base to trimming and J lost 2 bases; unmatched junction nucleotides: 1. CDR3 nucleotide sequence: TGTGCCAGCAGCTTAAGCGGGAGGGCCACAGATACGCAGTATTTT. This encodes CASSLSGRATDTQYF. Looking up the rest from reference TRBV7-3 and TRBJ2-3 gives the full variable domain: GAGVSQTPSNKVTEKGKYVELRCDPISGHTALYWYRQSLGQGPEFLIYFQGTGAADDSGLPNDRFFAVRPEGSVSTLKIQRTERGDSAVYLCASSLSGRATDTQYFGPGTRLTVL.

CDR3 region: CASSFGMGSTAEAFF. The CDR3 bases are TGCGCCAGCAGCTTTGGGATGGGGTCGACGGCTGAAGCTTTCTTT. The chain uses TRBV5-1 and TRBJ1-1; D gene ambiguous. Per the germline V gene, CDR1 is SGHRS and CDR2 is YFSETQ. The CDR3 extends over 15 amino acids. Trimming shortened V by 2 bases and J by 6 bases, and 17 bases separated the two germline ends.

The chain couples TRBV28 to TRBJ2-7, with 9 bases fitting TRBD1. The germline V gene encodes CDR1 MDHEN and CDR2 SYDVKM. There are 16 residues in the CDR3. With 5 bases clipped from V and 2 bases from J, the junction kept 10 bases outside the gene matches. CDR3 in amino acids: CASSTTGTGSPYEQYF. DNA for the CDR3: TGTGCCAGCAGTACAACCGGGACAGGGTCCCCCTACGAGCAGTACTTC.

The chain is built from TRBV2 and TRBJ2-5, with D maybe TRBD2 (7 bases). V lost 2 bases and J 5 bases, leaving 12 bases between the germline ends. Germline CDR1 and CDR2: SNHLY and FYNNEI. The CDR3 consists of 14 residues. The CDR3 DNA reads TGTGCCAGCAGTGAATGGGGAGGGGGGGAGACCCAGTACTTC. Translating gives CASSEWGGGETQYF. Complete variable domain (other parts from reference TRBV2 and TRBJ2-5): EPEVTQTPSHQVTQMGQEVILRCVPISNHLYFYWYRQILGQKVEFLVSFYNNEISEKSEIFDDQFSVERPDGSNFTLKIRSTKLEDSAMYFCASSEWGGGETQYFGPGTRLLVL.

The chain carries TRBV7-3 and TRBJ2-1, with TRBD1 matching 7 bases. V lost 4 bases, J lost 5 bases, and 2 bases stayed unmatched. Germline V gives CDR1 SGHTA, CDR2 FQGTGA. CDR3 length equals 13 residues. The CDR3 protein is CASSWDSHNEQFF. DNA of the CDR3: TGTGCCAGCAGCTGGGACAGTCACAATGAGCAGTTCTTC.

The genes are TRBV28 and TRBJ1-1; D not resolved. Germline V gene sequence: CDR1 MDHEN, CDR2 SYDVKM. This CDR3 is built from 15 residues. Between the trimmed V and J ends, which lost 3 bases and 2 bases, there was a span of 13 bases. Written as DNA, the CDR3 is TGTGCCAGCAGTTTTTCGTGGGCGGGAAACACTGAAGCTTTCTTT. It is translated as CASSFSWAGNTEAFF.

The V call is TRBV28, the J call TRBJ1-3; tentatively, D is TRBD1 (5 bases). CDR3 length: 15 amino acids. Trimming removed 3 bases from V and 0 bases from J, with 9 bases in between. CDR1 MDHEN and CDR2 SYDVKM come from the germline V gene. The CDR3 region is CASSFGGGSGNTIYF. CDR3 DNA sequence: TGTGCCAGCAGTTTCGGGGGGGGCTCTGGAAACACCATATATTTT.

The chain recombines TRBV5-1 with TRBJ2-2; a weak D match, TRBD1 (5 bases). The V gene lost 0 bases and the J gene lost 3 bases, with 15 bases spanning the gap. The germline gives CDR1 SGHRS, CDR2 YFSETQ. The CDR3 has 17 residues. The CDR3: CASSLVSTAEDTGELFF. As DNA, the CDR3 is TGCGCCAGCAGCTTGGTCTCGACAGCAGAAGACACCGGGGAGCTGTTTTTT.

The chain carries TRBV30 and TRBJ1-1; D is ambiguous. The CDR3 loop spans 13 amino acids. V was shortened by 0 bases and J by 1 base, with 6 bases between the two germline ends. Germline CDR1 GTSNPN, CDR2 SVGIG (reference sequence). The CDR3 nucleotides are TGTGCCTGGAGTGTACTCGGGAACACTGAAGCTTTCTTT. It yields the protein CAWSVLGNTEAFF. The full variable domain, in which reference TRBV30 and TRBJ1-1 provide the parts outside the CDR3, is SQTIHQWPATLVQPVGSPLSLECTVEGTSNPNLYWYRQAAGRGLQLLFYSVGIGQISSEVPQNLSASRPQDRQFILSSKKLLLSDSGFYLCAWSVLGNTEAFFGQGTRLTVV.

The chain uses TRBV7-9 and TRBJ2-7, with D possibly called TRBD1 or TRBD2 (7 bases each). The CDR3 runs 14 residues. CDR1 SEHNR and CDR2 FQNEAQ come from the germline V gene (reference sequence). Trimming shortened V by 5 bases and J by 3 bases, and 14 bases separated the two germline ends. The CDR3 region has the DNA TGTGCCAGCAGCCCTAGCGGACAGGACTACGAGCAGTACTTC. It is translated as CASSPSGQDYEQYF.

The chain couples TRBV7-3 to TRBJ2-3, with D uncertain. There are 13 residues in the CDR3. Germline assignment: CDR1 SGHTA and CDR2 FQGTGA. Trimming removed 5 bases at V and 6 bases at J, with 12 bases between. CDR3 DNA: TGTGCCAGCAGCGAACAGCCCGGGGATACGCAGTATTTT. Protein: CASSEQPGDTQYF.

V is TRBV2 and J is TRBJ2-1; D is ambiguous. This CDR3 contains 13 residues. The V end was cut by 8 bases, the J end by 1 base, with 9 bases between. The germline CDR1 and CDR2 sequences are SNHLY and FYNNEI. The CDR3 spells CASGKDSYNEQFF. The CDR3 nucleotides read TGTGCCAGCGGAAAGGATTCCTACAATGAGCAGTTCTTC.